This T cell receptor beta chain was identified during a study of blood T cells in healthy people across ages. General study findings and limits: Expanded clonotype shifts may have been confounded, as the donors had an unknown CMV status. Across the age range, TCR beta diversity per million T cells fell in a roughly linear way.

V was shortened by 10 bases and J by 5 bases, with 12 bases between the two germline ends. The CDR3 contains 12 residues. From germline, CDR1 is ENHRY and CDR2 SYGVKD. It was with a sample-barcoded 5' primer and a J-beta primer mix that a second PCR of about 6 to 12 cycles was run. Each cDNA was tagged by a template-switch adaptor containing 12 random nucleotides. Each single sample gave us at least 2.5 million CDR3-containing paired-end reads. Via MiXCR, TCRdb re-called the 5' RACE reads, giving one row per CDR3 protein. Altogether 1.8 million or so distinct CDR3 sequences are present, about 39% being singletons, with the ten largest covering around 23%. Of note for this clonotype: The target antigen is unknown.

The origin of this receptor is a human donor in good health. The rearrangement joins TRBV10-3 to TRBJ2-1; D not resolved. The specimen was blood. The CDR3 reads CASKDRNNEQFF. The CDR3 region has the DNA TGTGCCAGCAAGGATAGGAACAATGAGCAGTTCTTC.